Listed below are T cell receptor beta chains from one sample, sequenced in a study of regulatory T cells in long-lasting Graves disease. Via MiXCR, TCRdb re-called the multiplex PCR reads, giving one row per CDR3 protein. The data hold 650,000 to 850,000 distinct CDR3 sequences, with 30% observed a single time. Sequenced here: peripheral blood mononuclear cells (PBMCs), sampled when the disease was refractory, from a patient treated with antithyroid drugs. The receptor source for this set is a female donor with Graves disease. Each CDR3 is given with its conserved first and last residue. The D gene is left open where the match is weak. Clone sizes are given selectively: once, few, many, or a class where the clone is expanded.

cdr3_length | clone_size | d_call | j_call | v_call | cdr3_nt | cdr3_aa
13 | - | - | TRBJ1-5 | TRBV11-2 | TGTGCCAGCAGCTTAGATTTCCTTCAGCCCCAGCATTTT | CASSLDFLQPQHF
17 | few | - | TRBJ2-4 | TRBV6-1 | TGTGCCAGCAAAGAGGGACGTACTGCACTAGCCAAAAACATTCAGTACTTC | CASKEGRTALAKNIQYF
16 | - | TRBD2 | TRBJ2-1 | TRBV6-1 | TGTGCCAGCACGATCCTTTTGGCGGGAGAGTACAATGAGCAGTTCTTC | CASTILLAGEYNEQFF
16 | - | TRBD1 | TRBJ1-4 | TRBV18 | TGTGCCAGCTCCGAGGACAGGGGGCTCCTACTACTTAAACTGTTTTTT | CASSEDRGLLLLKLFF
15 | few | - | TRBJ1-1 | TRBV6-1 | TGTGCCAGCAGAAGCCTCACAGGGTCCAACACTGAAGCTTTCTTT | CASRSLTGSNTEAFF
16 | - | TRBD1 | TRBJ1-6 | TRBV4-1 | TGCGCCAGCAGTCAACAGGGGGCTCCGTCCCTTTCACCCCTCCACTTT | CASSQQGAPSLSPLHF
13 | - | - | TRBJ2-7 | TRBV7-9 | TGTGCCAGCGCTGAAAGGGCTGAAAGCGAGCAGTACTTC | CASAERAESEQYF
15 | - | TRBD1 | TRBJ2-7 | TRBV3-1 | TGTGCCAGCAGCCAGGGACAGCCTCACTCCTACGAGCAGTACTTC | CASSQGQPHSYEQYF
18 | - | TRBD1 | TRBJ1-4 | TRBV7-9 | TGTGCCAGCAGCCCGGGACAGGGGGCTACTACAACTAATGAAAAACTGTTTTTT | CASSPGQGATTTNEKLFF
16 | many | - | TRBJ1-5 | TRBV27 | TGTGCCAGCAGTTTAAGAGGCAGTCTTAGCAATCAGCCCCAGCATTTT | CASSLRGSLSNQPQHF
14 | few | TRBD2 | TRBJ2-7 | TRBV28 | TGTGCCAGCAGGACTAGCCTTGGGACCTACGAGCAGTACTTC | CASRTSLGTYEQYF
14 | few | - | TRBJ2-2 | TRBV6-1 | TGTGCCAGCAGTGAGCTGACATACACCGGGGAGCTGTTTTTT | CASSELTYTGELFF
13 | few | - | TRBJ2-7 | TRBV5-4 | TGTGCCAGCAGCTTCGGGGGGCTCCCCGAGCAGTACTTC | CASSFGGLPEQYF
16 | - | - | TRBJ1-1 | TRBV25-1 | TGTGCCAGCAGTGAGTCTGTGTTGCGAGGAAACACTGAAGCTTTCTTT | CASSESVLRGNTEAFF
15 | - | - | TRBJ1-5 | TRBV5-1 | TGCGTCAGCAGCTTGGACACGTATAGCAATCAGCCCCAGCATTTT | CVSSLDTYSNQPQHF
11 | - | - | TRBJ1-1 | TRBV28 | TGTGCCAGCACCTCGGCGGCTGAAGCTTTCTTT | CASTSAAEAFF
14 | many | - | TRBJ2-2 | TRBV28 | TGTGCCAGCAGTTTGGCCCGACGACCCGGGGAGCTGTTTTTT | CASSLARRPGELFF
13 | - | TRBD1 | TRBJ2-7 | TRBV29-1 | TGCAGTGTCAGACAGGGGAGCACAAACGAGCAGTACTTC | CSVRQGSTNEQYF
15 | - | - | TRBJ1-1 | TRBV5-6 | TGTGCCAGCAGACCCTACTTCAGGGAAGGCACTGAAGCTTTCTTT | CASRPYFREGTEAFF
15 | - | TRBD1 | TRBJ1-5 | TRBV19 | TGTGCCAGCGCCATCGACAGGGGGAACTATCAGCCCCAGCATTTT | CASAIDRGNYQPQHF
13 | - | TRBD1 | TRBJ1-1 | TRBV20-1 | TGCAGTGCTACCTGGACAGGATCAAGTCAAGCTTTCTTT | CSATWTGSSQAFF
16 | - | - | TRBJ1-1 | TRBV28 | TGTGCCAGCAGTTTGGGAGGGGCAGATCTGAACACTGAAGCTTTCTTT | CASSLGGADLNTEAFF
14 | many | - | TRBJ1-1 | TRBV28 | TGTGCCAGCAGCCTAAGGGACACTAACGCTGAAGCTTTCTTT | CASSLRDTNAEAFF
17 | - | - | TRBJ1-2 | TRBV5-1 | TGCGCCAGCAGCTTGGAATCCGGGGGCGCTCTGGACTATGGCTACACCTTC | CASSLESGGALDYGYTF
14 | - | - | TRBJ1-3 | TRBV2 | TGTGCCAGCAGTGTCATTCAAACTGGAAACACCGTATATTTT | CASSVIQTGNTVYF
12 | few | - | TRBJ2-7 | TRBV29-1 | TGCAGCGCCGCGGGGGCGGGAGACGAGCAGTACTTC | CSAAGAGDEQYF
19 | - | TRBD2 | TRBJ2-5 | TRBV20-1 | TGCAGTGCTAGAGATATAATCGGCACTAGCGGGTACCCTTCGGAGACCCAGTACTTC | CSARDIIGTSGYPSETQYF
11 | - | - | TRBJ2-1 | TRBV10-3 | TGTGCCACCCTAAACCGACTAGAGCAGTTCTTC | CATLNRLEQFF
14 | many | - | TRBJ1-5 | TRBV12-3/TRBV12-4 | TGTGCCAGCAGCAAAACAGATAGCAATCAGCCCCAGCATTTT | CASSKTDSNQPQHF
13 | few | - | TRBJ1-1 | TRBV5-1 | TGCGCCAGCAGCGAATCCCGGGGGAGCGAAGCTTTCTTT | CASSESRGSEAFF
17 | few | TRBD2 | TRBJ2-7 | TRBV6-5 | TGTGCCAGCAGTTACGATGTGGGGATCGGGAGGGCCTACGAGCAGTACTTC | CASSYDVGIGRAYEQYF